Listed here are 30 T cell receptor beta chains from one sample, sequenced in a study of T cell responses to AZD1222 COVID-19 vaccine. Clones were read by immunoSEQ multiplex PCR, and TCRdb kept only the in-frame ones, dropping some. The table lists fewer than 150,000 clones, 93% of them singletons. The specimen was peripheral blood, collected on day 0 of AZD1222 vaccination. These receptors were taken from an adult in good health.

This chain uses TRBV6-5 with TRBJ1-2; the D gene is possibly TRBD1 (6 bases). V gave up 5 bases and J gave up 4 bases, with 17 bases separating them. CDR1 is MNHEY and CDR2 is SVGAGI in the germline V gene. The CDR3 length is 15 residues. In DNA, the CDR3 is TGTGCCAGCAGTCCTAGCCCCAACAGGGCCTATGGCTACACCTTC. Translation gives CASSPSPNRAYGYTF.

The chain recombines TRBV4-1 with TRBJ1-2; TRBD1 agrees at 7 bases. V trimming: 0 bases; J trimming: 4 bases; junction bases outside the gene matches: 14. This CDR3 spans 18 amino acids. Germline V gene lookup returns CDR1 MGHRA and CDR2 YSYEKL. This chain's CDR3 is CASSQERGRGSPGYGYTF. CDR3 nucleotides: TGCGCCAGCAGCCAAGAAAGGGGCAGGGGGAGTCCTGGCTATGGCTACACCTTC.

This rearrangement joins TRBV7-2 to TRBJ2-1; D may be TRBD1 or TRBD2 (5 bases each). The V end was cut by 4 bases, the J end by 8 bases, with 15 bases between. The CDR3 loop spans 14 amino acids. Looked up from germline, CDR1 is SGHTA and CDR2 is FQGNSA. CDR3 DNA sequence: TGTGCCAGCAGCTACCGGGACCCGAGGGATGAGCAGTTCTTC. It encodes CASSYRDPRDEQFF.

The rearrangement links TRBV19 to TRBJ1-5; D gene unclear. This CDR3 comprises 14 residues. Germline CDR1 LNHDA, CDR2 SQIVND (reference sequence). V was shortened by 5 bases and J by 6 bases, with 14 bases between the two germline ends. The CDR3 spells CASSPRFGGQPQHF. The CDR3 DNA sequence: TGTGCCAGTAGTCCCCGTTTCGGCGGTCAGCCCCAGCATTTT.

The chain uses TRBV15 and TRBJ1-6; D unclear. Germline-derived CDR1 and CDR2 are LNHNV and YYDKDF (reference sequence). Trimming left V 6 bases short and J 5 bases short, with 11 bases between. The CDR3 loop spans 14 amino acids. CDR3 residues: CATRGELHNSPLHF. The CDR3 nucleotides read TGTGCCACCAGAGGCGAGCTCCATAATTCACCCCTCCACTTT.

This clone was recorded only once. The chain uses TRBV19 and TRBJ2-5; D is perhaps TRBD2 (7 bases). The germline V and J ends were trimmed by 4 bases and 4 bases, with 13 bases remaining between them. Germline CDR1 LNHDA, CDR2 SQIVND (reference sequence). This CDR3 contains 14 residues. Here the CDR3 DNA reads TGTGCCAGTAGTAGTGGGGGGGCGGGAGAGACCCAGTACTTC. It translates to CASSSGGAGETQYF.

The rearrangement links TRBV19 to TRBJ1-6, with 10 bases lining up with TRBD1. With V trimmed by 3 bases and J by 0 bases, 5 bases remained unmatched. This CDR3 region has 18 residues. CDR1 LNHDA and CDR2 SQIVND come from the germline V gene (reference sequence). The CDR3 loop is CASSIPGTGVSYNSPLHF. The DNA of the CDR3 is TGTGCCAGTAGTATCCCCGGGACAGGGGTCTCCTATAATTCACCCCTCCACTTT.

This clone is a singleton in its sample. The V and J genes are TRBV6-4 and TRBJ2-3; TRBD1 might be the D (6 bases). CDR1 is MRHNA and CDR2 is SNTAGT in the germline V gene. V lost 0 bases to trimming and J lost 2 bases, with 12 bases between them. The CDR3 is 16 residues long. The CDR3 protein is CASSDSSKGDTDTQYF. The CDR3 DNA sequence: TGTGCCAGCAGTGACTCGAGCAAGGGGGACACAGATACGCAGTATTTT.

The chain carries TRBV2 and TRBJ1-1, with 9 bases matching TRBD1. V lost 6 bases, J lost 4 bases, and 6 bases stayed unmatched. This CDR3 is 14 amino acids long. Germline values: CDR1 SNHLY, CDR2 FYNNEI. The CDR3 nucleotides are TGTGCCAGCAGGCGGACAGGGGAGAGCACTGAAGCTTTCTTT. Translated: CASRRTGESTEAFF. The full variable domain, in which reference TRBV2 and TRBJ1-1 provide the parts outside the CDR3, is EPEVTQTPSHQVTQMGQEVILRCVPISNHLYFYWYRQILGQKVEFLVSFYNNEISEKSEIFDDQFSVERPDGSNFTLKIRSTKLEDSAMYFCASRRTGESTEAFFGQGTRLTVV.

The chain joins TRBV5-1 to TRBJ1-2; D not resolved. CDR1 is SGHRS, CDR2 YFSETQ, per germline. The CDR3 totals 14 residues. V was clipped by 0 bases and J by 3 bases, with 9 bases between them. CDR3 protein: CASSLGGLDYGYTF. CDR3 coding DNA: TGCGCCAGCAGCTTGGGAGGACTGGACTATGGCTACACCTTC.

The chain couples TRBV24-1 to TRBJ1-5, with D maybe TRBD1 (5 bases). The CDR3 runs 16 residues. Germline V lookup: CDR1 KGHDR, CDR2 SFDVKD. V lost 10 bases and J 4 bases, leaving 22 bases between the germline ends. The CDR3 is CATTPQWAGRNQPQHF. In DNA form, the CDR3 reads TGTGCCACGACACCCCAATGGGCAGGGAGGAATCAGCCCCAGCATTTT.

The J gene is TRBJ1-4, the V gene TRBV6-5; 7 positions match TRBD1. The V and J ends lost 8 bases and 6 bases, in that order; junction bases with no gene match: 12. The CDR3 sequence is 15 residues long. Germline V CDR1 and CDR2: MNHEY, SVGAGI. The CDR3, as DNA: TGTGCCAGCCGGACCTATCGACAGGGTGATGAAAAACTGTTTTTT. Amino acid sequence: CASRTYRQGDEKLFF.

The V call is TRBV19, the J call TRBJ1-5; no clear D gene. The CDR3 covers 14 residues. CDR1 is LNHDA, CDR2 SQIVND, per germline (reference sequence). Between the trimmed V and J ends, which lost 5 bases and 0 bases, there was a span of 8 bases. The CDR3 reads CASSPQHSNQPQHF. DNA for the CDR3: TGTGCCAGTAGTCCCCAACATAGCAATCAGCCCCAGCATTTT.

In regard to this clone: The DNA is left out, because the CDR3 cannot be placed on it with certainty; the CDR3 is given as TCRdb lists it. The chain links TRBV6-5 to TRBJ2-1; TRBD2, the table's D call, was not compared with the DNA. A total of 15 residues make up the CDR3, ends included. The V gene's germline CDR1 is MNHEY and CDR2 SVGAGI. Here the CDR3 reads CASILVAGGDNEQFF.

The CDR3 sequence is CASSPVGRENEKLFF. The DNA for the CDR3 is TGCGCCAGCAGCCCGGTTGGCCGGGAGAATGAAAAACTGTTTTTT. The V call is TRBV5-1, the J call TRBJ1-4, with D unclear. V was clipped by 4 bases and J by 5 bases, with 15 bases between them. This CDR3 comprises 15 residues. Looked up from germline, CDR1 is SGHRS and CDR2 is YFSETQ.

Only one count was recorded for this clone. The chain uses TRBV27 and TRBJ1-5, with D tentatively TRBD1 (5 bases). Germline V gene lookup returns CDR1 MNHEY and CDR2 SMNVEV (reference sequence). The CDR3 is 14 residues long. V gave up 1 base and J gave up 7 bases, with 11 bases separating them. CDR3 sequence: CASSLLGGGQPQHF. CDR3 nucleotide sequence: TGTGCCAGCAGTTTATTAGGCGGGGGGCAGCCCCAGCATTTT.

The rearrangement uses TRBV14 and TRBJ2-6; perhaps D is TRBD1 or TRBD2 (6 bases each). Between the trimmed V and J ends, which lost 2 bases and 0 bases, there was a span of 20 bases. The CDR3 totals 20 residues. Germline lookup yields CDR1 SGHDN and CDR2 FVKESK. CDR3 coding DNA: TGTGCCAGCAGCCAAAACCCGAACGGGGGCCCGAGCTCTGGGGCCAACGTCCTGACTTTC. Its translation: CASSQNPNGGPSSGANVLTF. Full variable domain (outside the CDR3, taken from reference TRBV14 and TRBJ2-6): EAGVTQFPSHSVIEKGQTVTLRCDPISGHDNLYWYRRVMGKEIKFLLHFVKESKQDESGMPNNRFLAERTGGTYSTLKVQPAELEDSGVYFCASSQNPNGGPSSGANVLTFGAGSRLTVL.

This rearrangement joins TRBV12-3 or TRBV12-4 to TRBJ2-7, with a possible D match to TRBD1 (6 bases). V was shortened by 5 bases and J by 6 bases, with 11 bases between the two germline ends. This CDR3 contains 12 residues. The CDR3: CASSIGQLEQYF. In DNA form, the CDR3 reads TGTGCCAGCAGTATCGGACAGCTCGAGCAGTACTTC.

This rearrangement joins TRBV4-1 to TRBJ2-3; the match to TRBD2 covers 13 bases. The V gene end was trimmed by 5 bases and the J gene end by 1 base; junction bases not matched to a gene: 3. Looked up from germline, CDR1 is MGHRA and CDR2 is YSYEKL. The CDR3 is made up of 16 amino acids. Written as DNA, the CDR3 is TGCGCCAGCAGCAAAGGACTAGCGGGGGGCACAGATACGCAGTATTTT. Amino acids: CASSKGLAGGTDTQYF.

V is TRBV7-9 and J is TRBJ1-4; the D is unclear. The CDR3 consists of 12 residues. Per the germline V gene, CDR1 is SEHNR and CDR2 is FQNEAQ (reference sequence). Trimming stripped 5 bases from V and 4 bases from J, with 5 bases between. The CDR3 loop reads CASSRSNEKLFF. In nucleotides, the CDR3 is TGTGCCAGCAGCCGAAGTAATGAAAAACTGTTTTTT. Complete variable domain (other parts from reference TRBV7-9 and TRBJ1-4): DTGVSQNPRHKITKRGQNVTFRCDPISEHNRLYWYRQTLGQGPEFLTYFQNEAQLEKSRLLSDRFSAERPKGSFSTLEIQRTEQGDSAMYLCASSRSNEKLFFGSGTQLSVL.

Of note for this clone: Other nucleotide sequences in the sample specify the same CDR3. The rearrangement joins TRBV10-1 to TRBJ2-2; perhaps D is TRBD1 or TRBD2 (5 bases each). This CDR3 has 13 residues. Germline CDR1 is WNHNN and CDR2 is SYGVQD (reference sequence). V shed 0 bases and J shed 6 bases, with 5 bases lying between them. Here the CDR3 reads CASSESGAGELFF. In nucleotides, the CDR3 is TGCGCCAGCAGTGAGTCGGGGGCCGGGGAGCTGTTTTTT.

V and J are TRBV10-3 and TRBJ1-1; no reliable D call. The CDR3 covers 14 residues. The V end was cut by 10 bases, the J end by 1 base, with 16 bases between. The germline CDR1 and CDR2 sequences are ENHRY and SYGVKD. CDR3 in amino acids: CATNSRGKNTEAFF. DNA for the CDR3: TGTGCCACGAACTCCCGGGGAAAGAACACTGAAGCTTTCTTT.

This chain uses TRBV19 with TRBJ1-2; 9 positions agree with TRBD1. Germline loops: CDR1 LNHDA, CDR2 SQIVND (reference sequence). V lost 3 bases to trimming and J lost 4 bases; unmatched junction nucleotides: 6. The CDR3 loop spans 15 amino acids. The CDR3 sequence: CASSIGQGNLYGYTF. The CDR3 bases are TGTGCCAGTAGTATTGGACAGGGGAATCTCTATGGCTACACCTTC.

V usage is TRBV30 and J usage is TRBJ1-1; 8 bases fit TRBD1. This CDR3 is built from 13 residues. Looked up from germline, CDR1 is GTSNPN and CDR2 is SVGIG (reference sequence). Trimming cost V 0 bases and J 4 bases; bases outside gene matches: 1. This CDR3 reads CAWSVTGGTEAFF. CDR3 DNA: TGTGCCTGGAGTGTAACAGGGGGCACTGAAGCTTTCTTT.

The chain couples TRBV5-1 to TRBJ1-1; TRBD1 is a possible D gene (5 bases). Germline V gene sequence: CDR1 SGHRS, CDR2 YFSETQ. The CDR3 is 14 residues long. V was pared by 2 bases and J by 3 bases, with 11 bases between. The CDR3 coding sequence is TGCGCCAGCAGCTTCATGGGGCTTGACACTGAAGCTTTCTTT. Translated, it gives CASSFMGLDTEAFF.

The CDR3 coding sequence is TGTGCCAGCAGCTTAGGGACGATCTCTAGCACAGATACGCAGTATTTT. It yields the protein CASSLGTISSTDTQYF. This chain joins TRBV7-6 and TRBJ2-3; no definite D call. CDR3 size: 16 residues. Trimming removed 1 base from V and 0 bases from J, with 11 bases in between. CDR1 and CDR2 (germline): SGHVS, FNYEAQ.

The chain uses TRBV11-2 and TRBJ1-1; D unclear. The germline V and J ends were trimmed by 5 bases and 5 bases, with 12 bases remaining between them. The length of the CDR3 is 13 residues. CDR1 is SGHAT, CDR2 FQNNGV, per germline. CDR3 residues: CASSTPDGTEAFF. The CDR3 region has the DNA TGTGCCAGCAGCACGCCGGACGGAACTGAAGCTTTCTTT. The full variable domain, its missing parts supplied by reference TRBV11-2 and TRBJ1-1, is EAGVAQSPRYKIIEKRQSVAFWCNPISGHATLYWYQQILGQGPKLLIQFQNNGVVDDSQLPKDRFSAERLKGVDSTLKIQPAKLEDSAVYLCASSTPDGTEAFFGQGTRLTVV.

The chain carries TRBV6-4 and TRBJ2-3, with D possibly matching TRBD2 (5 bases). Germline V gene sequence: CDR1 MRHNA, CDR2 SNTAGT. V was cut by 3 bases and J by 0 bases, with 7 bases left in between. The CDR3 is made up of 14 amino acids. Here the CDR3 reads CASSESGSTDTQYF. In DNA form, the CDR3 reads TGTGCCAGCAGTGAGTCGGGGAGCACAGATACGCAGTATTTT.

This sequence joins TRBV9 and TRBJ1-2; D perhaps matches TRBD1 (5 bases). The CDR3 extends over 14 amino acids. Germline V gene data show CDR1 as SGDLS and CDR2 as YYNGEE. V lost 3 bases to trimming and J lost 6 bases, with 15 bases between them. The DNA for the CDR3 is TGTGCCAGCAGCGCCAGGGAGGGAATCAATGGCTACACCTTC. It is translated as CASSAREGINGYTF.

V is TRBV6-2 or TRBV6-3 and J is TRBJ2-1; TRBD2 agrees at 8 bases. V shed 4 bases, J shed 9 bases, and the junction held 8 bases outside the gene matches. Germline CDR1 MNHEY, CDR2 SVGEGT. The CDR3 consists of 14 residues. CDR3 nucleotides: TGTGCCAGCAGTTTATCGGGGGGGCCCTTTGAGCAGTTCTTC. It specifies CASSLSGGPFEQFF.